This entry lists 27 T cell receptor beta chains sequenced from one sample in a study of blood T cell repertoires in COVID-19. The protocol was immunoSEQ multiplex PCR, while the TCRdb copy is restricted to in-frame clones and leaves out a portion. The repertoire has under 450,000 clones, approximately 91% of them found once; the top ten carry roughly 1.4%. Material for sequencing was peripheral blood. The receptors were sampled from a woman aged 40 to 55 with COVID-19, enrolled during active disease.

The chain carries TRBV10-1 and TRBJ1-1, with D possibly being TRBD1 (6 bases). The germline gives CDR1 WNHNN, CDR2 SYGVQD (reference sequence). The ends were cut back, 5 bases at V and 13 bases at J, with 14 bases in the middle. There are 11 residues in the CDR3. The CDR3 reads CASSFGGAGFF. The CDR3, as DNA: TGCGCCAGCAGTTTCGGGGGGGCGGGTTTCTTT.

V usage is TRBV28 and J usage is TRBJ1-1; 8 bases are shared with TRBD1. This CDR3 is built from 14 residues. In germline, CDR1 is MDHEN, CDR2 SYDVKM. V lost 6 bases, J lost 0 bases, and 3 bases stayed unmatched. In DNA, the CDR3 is TGTGCCAGCAGACAGGGGGGGATGAACACTGAAGCTTTCTTT. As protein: CASRQGGMNTEAFF. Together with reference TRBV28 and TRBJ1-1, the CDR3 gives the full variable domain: DVKVTQSSRYLVKRTGEKVFLECVQDMDHENMFWYRQDPGLGLRLIYFSYDVKMKEKGDIPEGYSVSREKKERFSLILESASTNQTSMYLCASRQGGMNTEAFFGQGTRLTVV.

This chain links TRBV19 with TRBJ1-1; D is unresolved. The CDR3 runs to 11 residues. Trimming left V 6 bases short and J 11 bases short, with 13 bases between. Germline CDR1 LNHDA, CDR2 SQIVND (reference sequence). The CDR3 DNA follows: TGTGCCAGTAGGGCCGGGAATCGTGCTTTCTTT. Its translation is CASRAGNRAFF.

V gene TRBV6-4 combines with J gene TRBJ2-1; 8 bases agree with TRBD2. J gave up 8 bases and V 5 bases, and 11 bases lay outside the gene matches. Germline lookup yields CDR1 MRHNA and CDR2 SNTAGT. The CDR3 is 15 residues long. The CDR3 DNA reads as TGTGCCAGCAGTCCCACCGGGGGGGGTAGCGATGAGCAGTTCTTC. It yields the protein CASSPTGGGSDEQFF.

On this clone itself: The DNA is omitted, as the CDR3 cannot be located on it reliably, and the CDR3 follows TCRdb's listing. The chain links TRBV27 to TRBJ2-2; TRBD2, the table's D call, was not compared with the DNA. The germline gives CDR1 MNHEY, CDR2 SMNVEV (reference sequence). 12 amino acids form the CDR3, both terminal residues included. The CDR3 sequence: CASSFGAGELFF.

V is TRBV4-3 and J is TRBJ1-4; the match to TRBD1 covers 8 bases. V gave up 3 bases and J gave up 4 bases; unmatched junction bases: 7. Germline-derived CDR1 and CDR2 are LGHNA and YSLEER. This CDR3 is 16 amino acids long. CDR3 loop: CASSQGDRGGNEKLFF. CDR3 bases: TGCGCCAGCAGCCAGGGAGACAGGGGAGGTAATGAAAAACTGTTTTTT.

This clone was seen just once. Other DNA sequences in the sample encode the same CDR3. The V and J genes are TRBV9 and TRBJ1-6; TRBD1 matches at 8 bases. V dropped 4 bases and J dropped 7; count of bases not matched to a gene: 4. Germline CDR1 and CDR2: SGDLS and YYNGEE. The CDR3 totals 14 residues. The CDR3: CASSPRQGNSPLHF. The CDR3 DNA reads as TGTGCCAGCAGCCCCCGACAGGGGAATTCACCCCTCCACTTT.

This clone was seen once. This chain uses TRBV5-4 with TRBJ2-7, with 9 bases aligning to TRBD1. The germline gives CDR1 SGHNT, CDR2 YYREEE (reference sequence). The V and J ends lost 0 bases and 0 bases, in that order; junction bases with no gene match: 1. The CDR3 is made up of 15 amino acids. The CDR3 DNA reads TGTGCCAGCAGCTTGGCGGGACAGGGCTCCTACGAGCAGTACTTC. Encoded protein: CASSLAGQGSYEQYF.

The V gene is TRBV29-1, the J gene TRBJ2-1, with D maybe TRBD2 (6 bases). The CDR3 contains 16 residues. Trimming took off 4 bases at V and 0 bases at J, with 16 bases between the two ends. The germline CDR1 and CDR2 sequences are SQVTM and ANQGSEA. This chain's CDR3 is CSVVSGSAGSYNEQFF. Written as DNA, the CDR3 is TGCAGCGTTGTTAGCGGATCGGCGGGCTCCTACAATGAGCAGTTCTTC.

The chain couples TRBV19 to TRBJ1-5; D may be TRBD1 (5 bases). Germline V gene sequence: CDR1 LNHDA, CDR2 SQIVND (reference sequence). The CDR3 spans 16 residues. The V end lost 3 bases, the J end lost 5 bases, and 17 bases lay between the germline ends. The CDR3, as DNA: TGTGCCAGTAGTATCCCCCAGGGCCGGTGGGATCAGCCCCAGCATTTT. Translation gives CASSIPQGRWDQPQHF.

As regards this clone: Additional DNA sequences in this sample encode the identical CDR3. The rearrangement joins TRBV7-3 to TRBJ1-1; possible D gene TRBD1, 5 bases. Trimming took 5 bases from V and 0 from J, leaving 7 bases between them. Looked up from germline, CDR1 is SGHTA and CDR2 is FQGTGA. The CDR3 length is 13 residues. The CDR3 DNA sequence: TGTGCCAGCAGCCGACAGCTGAACACTGAAGCTTTCTTT. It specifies CASSRQLNTEAFF.

CDR3 nucleotides: TGTGCCAGCAGCGCGACAAACAGTGATGGCTACACCTTC. It translates to CASSATNSDGYTF. This rearrangement joins TRBV9 to TRBJ1-2, with D unclear. The germline V gene has CDR1 SGDLS and CDR2 YYNGEE. This CDR3 contains 13 residues. V was cut by 3 bases and J by 6 bases, with 12 bases left in between.

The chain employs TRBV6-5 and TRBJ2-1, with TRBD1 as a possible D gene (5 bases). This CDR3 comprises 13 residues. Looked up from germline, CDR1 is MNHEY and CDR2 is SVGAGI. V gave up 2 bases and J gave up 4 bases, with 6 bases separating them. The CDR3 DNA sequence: TGTGCCAGCAGTTACCCAGGGTACAATGAGCAGTTCTTC. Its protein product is CASSYPGYNEQFF.

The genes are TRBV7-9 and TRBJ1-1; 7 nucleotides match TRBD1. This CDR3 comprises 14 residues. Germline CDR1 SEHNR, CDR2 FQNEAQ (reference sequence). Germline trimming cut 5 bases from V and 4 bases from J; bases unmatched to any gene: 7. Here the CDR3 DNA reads TGTGCCAGCAGCCCCCAGGGGGGATCCACTGAAGCTTTCTTT. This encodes CASSPQGGSTEAFF.

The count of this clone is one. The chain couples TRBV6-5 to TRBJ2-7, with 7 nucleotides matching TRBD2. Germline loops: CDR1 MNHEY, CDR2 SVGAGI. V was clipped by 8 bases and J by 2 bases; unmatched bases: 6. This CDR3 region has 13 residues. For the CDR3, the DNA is TGTGCCAGCGGGCTAGCGGTCACCTACGAGCAGTACTTC. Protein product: CASGLAVTYEQYF.

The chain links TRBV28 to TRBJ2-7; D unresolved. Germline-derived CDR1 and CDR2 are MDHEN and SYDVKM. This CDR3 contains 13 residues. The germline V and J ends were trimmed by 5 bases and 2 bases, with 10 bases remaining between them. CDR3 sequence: CASSEIITYEQYF. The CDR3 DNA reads TGTGCCAGCAGTGAGATTATTACCTACGAGCAGTACTTC. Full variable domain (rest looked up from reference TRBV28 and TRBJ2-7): DVKVTQSSRYLVKRTGEKVFLECVQDMDHENMFWYRQDPGLGLRLIYFSYDVKMKEKGDIPEGYSVSREKKERFSLILESASTNQTSMYLCASSEIITYEQYFGPGTRLTVT.

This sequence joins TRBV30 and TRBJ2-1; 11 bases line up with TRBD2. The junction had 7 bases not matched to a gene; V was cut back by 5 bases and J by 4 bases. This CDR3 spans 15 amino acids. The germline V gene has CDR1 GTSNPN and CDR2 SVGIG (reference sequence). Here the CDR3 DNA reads TGTGCCTGGGGCACTAGCGGGGGAACATACAATGAGCAGTTCTTC. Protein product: CAWGTSGGTYNEQFF.

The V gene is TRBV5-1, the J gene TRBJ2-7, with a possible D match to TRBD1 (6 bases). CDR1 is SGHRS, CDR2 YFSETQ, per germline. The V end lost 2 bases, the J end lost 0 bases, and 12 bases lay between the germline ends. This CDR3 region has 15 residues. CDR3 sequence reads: CASSFDRSSSYEQYF. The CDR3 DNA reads TGCGCCAGCAGCTTTGACAGGTCGAGCTCCTACGAGCAGTACTTC.

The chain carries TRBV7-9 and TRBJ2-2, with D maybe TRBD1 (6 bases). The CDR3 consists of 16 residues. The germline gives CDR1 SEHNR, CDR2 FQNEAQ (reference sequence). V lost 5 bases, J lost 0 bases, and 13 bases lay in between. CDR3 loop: CASSHVGTPNTGELFF. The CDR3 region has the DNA TGTGCCAGCAGCCACGTTGGGACACCGAACACCGGGGAGCTGTTTTTT.

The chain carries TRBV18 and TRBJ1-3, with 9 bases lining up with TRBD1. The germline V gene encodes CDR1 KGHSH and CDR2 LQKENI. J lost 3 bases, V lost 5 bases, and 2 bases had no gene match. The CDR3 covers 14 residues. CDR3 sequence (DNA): TGTGCCAGCTCAGTGGACAGGGGTGGAAACACCATATATTTT. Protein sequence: CASSVDRGGNTIYF.

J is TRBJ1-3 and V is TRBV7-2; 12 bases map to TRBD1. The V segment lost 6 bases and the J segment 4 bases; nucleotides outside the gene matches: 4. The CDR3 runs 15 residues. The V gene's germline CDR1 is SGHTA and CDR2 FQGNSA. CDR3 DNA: TGTGCCAGCAGTCAGGGACAGGGGGCGGGAAACACCATATATTTT. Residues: CASSQGQGAGNTIYF. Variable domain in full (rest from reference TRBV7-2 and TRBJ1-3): GAGVSQSPSNKVTEKGKDVELRCDPISGHTALYWYRQSLGQGLEFLIYFQGNSAPDKSGLPSDRFSAERTGGSVSTLTIQRTQQEDSAVYLCASSQGQGAGNTIYFGEGSWLTVV.

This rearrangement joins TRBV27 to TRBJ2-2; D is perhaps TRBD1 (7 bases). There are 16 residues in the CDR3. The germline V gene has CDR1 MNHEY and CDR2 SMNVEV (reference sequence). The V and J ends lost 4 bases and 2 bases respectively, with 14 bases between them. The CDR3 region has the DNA TGTGCCAGCAGTTCGCGGGGACAGCAAAACACCGGGGAGCTGTTTTTT. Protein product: CASSSRGQQNTGELFF.

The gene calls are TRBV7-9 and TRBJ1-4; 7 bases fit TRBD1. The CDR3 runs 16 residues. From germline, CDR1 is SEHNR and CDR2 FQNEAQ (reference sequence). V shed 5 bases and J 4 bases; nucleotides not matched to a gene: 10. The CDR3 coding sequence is TGTGCCAGCAGCCGACGAGCCCAGGGGGGTAATGAAAAACTGTTTTTT. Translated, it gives CASSRRAQGGNEKLFF.

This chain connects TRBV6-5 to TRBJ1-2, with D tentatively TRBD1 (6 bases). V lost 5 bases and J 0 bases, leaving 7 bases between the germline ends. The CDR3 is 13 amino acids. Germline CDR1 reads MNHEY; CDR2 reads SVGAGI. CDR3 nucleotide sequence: TGTGCCAGCAGTAGACAGGCTAACTATGGCTACACCTTC. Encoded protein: CASSRQANYGYTF.

The CDR3 sequence is CASSSRTSGRAITYNEQFF. The DNA for the CDR3 is TGTGCCAGCAGTTCGAGGACTAGCGGGAGGGCCATCACCTACAATGAGCAGTTCTTC. The chain carries TRBV28 and TRBJ2-1, with TRBD2 matching over 15 bases. CDR1 is MDHEN and CDR2 is SYDVKM in the germline V gene. The CDR3 has 19 residues. V gave up 4 bases and J gave up 2 bases; unmatched junction bases: 9.

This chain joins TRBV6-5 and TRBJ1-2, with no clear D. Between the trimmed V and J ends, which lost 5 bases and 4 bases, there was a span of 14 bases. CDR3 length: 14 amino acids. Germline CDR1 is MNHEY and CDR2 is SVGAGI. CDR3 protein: CASSPTLSGYGYTF. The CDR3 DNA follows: TGTGCCAGCAGTCCAACCCTCTCGGGCTATGGCTACACCTTC.

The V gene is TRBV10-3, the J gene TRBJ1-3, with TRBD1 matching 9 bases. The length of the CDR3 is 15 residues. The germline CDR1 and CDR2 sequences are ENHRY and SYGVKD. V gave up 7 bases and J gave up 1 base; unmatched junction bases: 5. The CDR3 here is CAIITGQGSGNTIYF. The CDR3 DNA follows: TGTGCCATCATTACGGGACAGGGATCTGGAAACACCATATATTTT.